This is a list of T cell receptor beta chains from one sample in a study of T cell responses to AZD1222 COVID-19 vaccine. Method: immunoSEQ multiplex PCR; TCRdb's copy keeps in-frame clones and lacks some. The sample records some 180,000 clones, roughly nine tenths being singletons. The sequences come from peripheral blood, collected 28 days after the second AZD1222 dose. These receptors all come from an adult who received the AZD1222 COVID-19 vaccine. CDR3s include the opening cysteine and the closing phenylalanine or tryptophan. Each record gives: CDR3 length, V gene, D gene, J gene, clone size, CDR3 protein, CDR3 DNA. D genes are given only for firm matches. A row's size may be missing; if present it is once, few, many or a size class.

length: 15
V: TRBV19
D: TRBD1
J: TRBJ1-2
size: -
CDR3: CASSSRQGARYGYTF
DNA: TGTGCCAGTAGTAGCCGACAGGGGGCGCGTTATGGCTACACCTTC

length: 15
V: TRBV4-1
D: TRBD1
J: TRBJ2-1
size: -
CDR3: CASSQDGTGYNEQFF
DNA: TGCGCCAGCAGCCAAGATGGGACAGGGTACAATGAGCAGTTCTTC

length: 13
V: TRBV6-5
D: -
J: TRBJ2-2
size: -
CDR3: CASSPQGIGELFF
DNA: TGTGCCAGCAGTCCGCAGGGAATCGGGGAGCTGTTTTTT

length: 15
V: TRBV6-4
D: TRBD2
J: TRBJ2-1
size: few
CDR3: CASSELAGGNNEQFF
DNA: TGTGCCAGCAGTGAACTAGCGGGAGGGAACAATGAGCAGTTCTTC

length: 14
V: TRBV29-1
D: TRBD1
J: TRBJ1-2
size: -
CDR3: CSVGGTGEVSGYTF
DNA: TGCAGCGTTGGGGGGACAGGGGAAGTGAGTGGCTACACCTTC

length: 16
V: TRBV7-2
D: -
J: TRBJ2-2
size: -
CDR3: CASSAVAGLTSGELFF
DNA: TGTGCCAGCAGCGCGGTGGCAGGGTTGACGTCCGGGGAGCTGTTTTTT

length: 14
V: TRBV2
D: -
J: TRBJ1-6
size: -
CDR3: CASSSLAGNSPLHF
DNA: TGTGCCAGCAGCTCCTTGGCTGGTAATTCACCCCTCCACTTT

length: 14
V: TRBV11-2
D: -
J: TRBJ1-2
size: -
CDR3: CASSSTGASYGYTF
DNA: TGTGCCAGCAGCTCTACGGGGGCAAGCTATGGCTACACCTTC

length: 13
V: TRBV6-2/TRBV6-3
D: -
J: TRBJ1-2
size: -
CDR3: CASSNGQMNGYTF
DNA: TGTGCCAGCAGTAACGGACAGATGAATGGCTACACCTTC

length: 13
V: TRBV25-1
D: TRBD1
J: TRBJ1-2
size: once
CDR3: CASSPGGGTGYTF
DNA: TGTGCCAGCAGTCCAGGGGGAGGCACCGGCTACACCTTC

length: 19
V: TRBV6-2/TRBV6-3
D: TRBD2
J: TRBJ2-1
size: once
CDR3: CASSYSPGLAGGPNNEQFF
DNA: TGTGCCAGCAGTTACTCACCGGGACTAGCGGGGGGGCCCAACAATGAGCAGTTCTTC

length: 15
V: TRBV6-5
D: -
J: TRBJ1-1
size: -
CDR3: CASSSQTAMNTEAFF
DNA: TGTGCCAGCAGTTCCCAGACAGCGATGAACACTGAAGCTTTCTTT

length: 12
V: TRBV30
D: -
J: TRBJ2-5
size: -
CDR3: CAWNSGLETQYF
DNA: TGTGCCTGGAATTCGGGCTTGGAGACCCAGTACTTC

length: 14
V: TRBV7-9
D: -
J: TRBJ1-2
size: -
CDR3: CASAAAALNYGYTF
DNA: TGTGCCAGCGCTGCGGCGGCCCTTAACTATGGCTACACCTTC

length: 15
V: TRBV6-5
D: TRBD1
J: TRBJ1-4
size: -
CDR3: CASRPIGTGEEKLFF
DNA: TGTGCCAGCAGACCCATCGGGACAGGGGAGGAAAAACTGTTTTTT

length: 13
V: TRBV29-1
D: -
J: TRBJ2-7
size: -
CDR3: CSAGERARYEQYF
DNA: TGCAGCGCAGGTGAAAGGGCCCGGTACGAGCAGTACTTC

length: 13
V: TRBV7-2
D: -
J: TRBJ1-1
size: -
CDR3: CASSLATGFEAFF
DNA: TGTGCCAGCAGCTTAGCGACCGGGTTTGAAGCTTTCTTT

length: 13
V: TRBV6-1
D: -
J: TRBJ1-1
size: -
CDR3: CASSEVGRVEAFF
DNA: TGTGCCAGCAGTGAAGTGGGGCGGGTTGAAGCTTTCTTT

length: 15
V: TRBV6-5
D: TRBD1
J: TRBJ1-3
size: -
CDR3: CASKGTGFSGNTIYF
DNA: TGTGCCAGCAAGGGGACAGGGTTCTCTGGAAACACCATATATTTT

length: 14
V: TRBV7-3
D: TRBD1
J: TRBJ1-2
size: -
CDR3: CASSPDRGSGGYTF
DNA: TGTGCCAGCAGCCCGGACAGGGGCTCCGGGGGCTACACCTTC

length: 15
V: TRBV11-2
D: TRBD2
J: TRBJ2-1
size: -
CDR3: CASSLGTGGRDEQFF
DNA: TGTGCCAGCAGCTTAGGCACGGGGGGGAGGGATGAGCAGTTCTTC

length: 13
V: TRBV4-1
D: -
J: TRBJ2-2
size: -
CDR3: CASSQPIRGELFF
DNA: TGCGCCAGCAGCCAACCGATTCGGGGGGAGCTGTTTTTT